These 29 T cell receptor beta chains originate from one sample sequenced in a study of Graves' ophthalmopathy and Graves' hyperthyroidism. As the template, RNA transcripts were used to amplify TCR beta CDR3 regions. Second-round multiplex PCR came after a first-round RT-PCR that employed HTBI primers. TCRdb called the multiplex PCR reads again in MiXCR, with one record for every CDR3 protein. The table lists over 650,000 distinct CDR3 sequences, approximately 39% of them singletons. Sequencing was done on a sample of peripheral blood. These receptors originate from an adult man with Graves' ophthalmopathy.

This clonotype has ten or more counts. The CDR3 loop reads CASSFGGNHGYTF. DNA of the CDR3: TGTGCCAGCAGCTTTGGGGGGAACCATGGCTACACCTTC. V is TRBV7-9 and J is TRBJ1-2; D is possibly TRBD1 (5 bases). Trimming stripped 3 bases from V and 6 bases from J, with 11 bases between. The CDR3 runs 13 residues. Germline assignment: CDR1 SEHNR and CDR2 FQNEAQ (reference sequence). Filled out from reference TRBV7-9 and TRBJ1-2, the complete variable domain reads DTGVSQNPRHKITKRGQNVTFRCDPISEHNRLYWYRQTLGQGPEFLTYFQNEAQLEKSRLLSDRFSAERPKGSFSTLEIQRTEQGDSAMYLCASSFGGNHGYTFGSGTRLTVV.

V gene TRBV5-1 combines with J gene TRBJ1-1; no firm D call. The germline gives CDR1 SGHRS, CDR2 YFSETQ. V lost 1 base, J lost 0 bases, and 16 bases lay in between. The CDR3 has 17 amino acids. CDR3: CASSLYRMGLLNTEAFF. In DNA form, the CDR3 reads TGCGCCAGCAGCTTGTATCGTATGGGCCTTTTGAACACTGAAGCTTTCTTT. Based on the CDR3 plus reference TRBV5-1 and TRBJ1-1, the full variable domain is KAGVTQTPRYLIKTRGQQVTLSCSPISGHRSVSWYQQTPGQGLQFLFEYFSETQRNKGNFPGRFSGRQFSNSRSEMNVSTLELGDSALYLCASSLYRMGLLNTEAFFGQGTRLTVV.

This clonotype showed up many times. This chain links TRBV6-2 or TRBV6-3 with TRBJ2-7; D may correspond to TRBD1 or TRBD2 (5 bases each). The CDR3 has 12 amino acids. The V gene lost 8 bases and the J gene lost 5 bases, with 13 bases spanning the gap. Germline V gives CDR1 MNHEY, CDR2 SVGEGT. CDR3 sequence reads: CASRGATHEQYF. Written as DNA, the CDR3 is TGTGCCAGCCGAGGGGCTACCCACGAGCAGTACTTC.

V gene TRBV7-2 combines with J gene TRBJ1-2; 8 bases fit TRBD1. After removal of 0 bases from V and 5 bases from J, the junction contained 8 bases not matched to a gene. Germline V gene sequence: CDR1 SGHTA, CDR2 FQGNSA. The CDR3 runs to 16 residues. The CDR3 nucleotides read TGTGCCAGCAGCTTAGCGGTAGGACAGGGATGGTATGGCTACACCTTC. Translated: CASSLAVGQGWYGYTF.

In its sample, this clonotype was seen a few times. The genes are TRBV11-2 and TRBJ2-7; the D call may be TRBD1 or TRBD2 (5 bases each). This CDR3 region has 14 residues. With 5 bases removed from V and 4 bases from J, the gap between germline ends came to 15 bases. Germline V gene sequence: CDR1 SGHAT, CDR2 FQNNGV. This CDR3 is CASSGALGGYEQYF. The CDR3 DNA follows: TGTGCCAGCAGCGGGGCGCTTGGGGGTTACGAGCAGTACTTC. Looking up the rest from reference TRBV11-2 and TRBJ2-7 gives the full variable domain: EAGVAQSPRYKIIEKRQSVAFWCNPISGHATLYWYQQILGQGPKLLIQFQNNGVVDDSQLPKDRFSAERLKGVDSTLKIQPAKLEDSAVYLCASSGALGGYEQYFGPGTRLTVT.

This clonotype appeared many times. This chain links TRBV20-1 with TRBJ2-2, with TRBD1 matching 7 bases. The CDR3 sequence is 12 residues long. Unmatched junction bases numbered 0, after V lost 7 bases and J lost 1 base. Germline V gene data show CDR1 as DFQATT and CDR2 as SNEGSKA (reference sequence). The chain's CDR3 is CSGQGNTGELFF. The DNA of the CDR3 is TGCAGTGGACAGGGGAACACCGGGGAGCTGTTTTTT.

This clonotype was seen at least ten times. J is TRBJ2-5 and V is TRBV6-5, with 8 bases matching TRBD1. The CDR3 sequence is 14 residues long. The junction had 2 bases not matched to a gene; V was cut back by 0 bases and J by 5 bases. CDR1 and CDR2 (germline): MNHEY, SVGAGI. This CDR3 reads CASSYSDRVETQYF. CDR3 DNA sequence: TGTGCCAGCAGTTACTCGGACAGGGTGGAGACCCAGTACTTC.

The V call is TRBV29-1, the J call TRBJ1-2, with TRBD1 as a possible D gene (6 bases). Germline CDR1 SQVTM, CDR2 ANQGSEA. The CDR3 covers 12 residues. V lost 6 bases and J 4 bases, leaving 12 bases between the germline ends. The CDR3 loop is CSVNTGIYGYTF. CDR3 nucleotides: TGCAGCGTCAACACAGGGATCTATGGCTACACCTTC.

The sample holds many counts of this clonotype. The chain combines TRBV29-1 with TRBJ2-7; tentatively, D is TRBD2 (6 bases). V gave up 7 bases and J gave up 0 bases, with 16 bases separating them. This CDR3 contains 14 residues. CDR1 and CDR2 (germline): SQVTM, ANQGSEA. The CDR3 loop reads CSAAEGLSSYEQYF. The CDR3 region has the DNA TGCAGCGCCGCGGAGGGACTGAGCTCCTACGAGCAGTACTTC.

This clonotype was detected ten times or more. The chain is built from TRBV12-3 or TRBV12-4 and TRBJ1-4, with 9 bases matching TRBD1. There are 14 residues in the CDR3. V was clipped by 6 bases and J by 6 bases; unmatched bases: 5. The DNA for the CDR3 is TGTGCCAGCAGCCCGGGACAGGGCTATGAAAAACTGTTTTTT. It yields the protein CASSPGQGYEKLFF.

On this clonotype: The germline gene is not matched at one end of the junction; a read error may be the cause. The chain uses TRBV7-2 and TRBJ2-7, with TRBD2 identical over 8 bases. Germline V gene sequence: CDR1 SGHTA, CDR2 FQGNSA. The CDR3 contains 14 residues. The CDR3 here is CASSLTSGSYEQCF. CDR3 DNA: TGTGCCAGCAGCTTAACTAGCGGCTCTTACGAGCAGTGCTTC.

The genes are TRBV6-5 and TRBJ1-2; D perhaps matches TRBD1 (5 bases). Germline values: CDR1 MNHEY, CDR2 SVGAGI. The ends were cut back, 4 bases at V and 4 bases at J, with 16 bases in the middle. CDR3 length equals 15 residues. The CDR3 DNA reads TGTGCCAGCAGTTTCCGCCCGGGGGGGACCTATGGCTACACCTTC. Its translation: CASSFRPGGTYGYTF.

This clonotype was counted ten times or more. This chain joins TRBV24-1 and TRBJ2-5, with no clear D. The CDR3 has 11 residues. V was trimmed by 9 bases and J by 4 bases, leaving 8 bases between them. Per germline, CDR1 KGHDR and CDR2 SFDVKD. CDR3 bases: TGTGCCACCTCCCGGTCAGAGACCCAGTACTTC. Its protein is CATSRSETQYF.

This clonotype has at least ten counts. The rearrangement joins TRBV27 to TRBJ2-7; 10 bases line up with TRBD2. The CDR3 consists of 13 residues. V lost 5 bases and J lost 8; bases outside the gene matches: 6. Germline-derived CDR1 and CDR2 are MNHEY and SMNVEV (reference sequence). The CDR3 here is CASSPAGGPKQYF. The CDR3 nucleotides are TGTGCCAGCAGTCCAGCGGGAGGGCCGAAGCAGTACTTC.

Concerning this clonotype: The junction does not match germline at one end; this may be a read error. CDR3 protein: CASSYSGLAGDTGELFF. The CDR3 DNA sequence: TGTGCCAGCAGTTACTCGGGACTAGCGGGGGACACCGGGGAGCTGTTTTTT. V usage is TRBV10-3 and J usage is TRBJ2-2, with 14 bases that match TRBD2. The CDR3 runs to 17 residues. Germline CDR1 reads ENHRY; CDR2 reads SYGVKD.

This clonotype was counted at least ten times. The V call is TRBV4-1, the J call TRBJ2-5; D is ambiguous. Trimming pared 5 bases from V and 2 bases from J, leaving 12 bases between. There are 14 residues in the CDR3. CDR1 is MGHRA, CDR2 YSYEKL, per germline. CDR3 region: CASSRSIDQETQYF. The DNA of the CDR3 is TGCGCCAGCAGCAGGAGTATTGATCAAGAGACCCAGTACTTC.

The chain uses TRBV19 and TRBJ2-5; weak D call: TRBD1 (5 bases). The length of the CDR3 is 12 residues. Germline CDR1 and CDR2: LNHDA and SQIVND (reference sequence). With 5 bases removed from V and 5 bases from J, the gap between germline ends came to 9 bases. The CDR3, as DNA: TGTGCCAGTAGTGCTCAGGGTGAGACCCAGTACTTC. Protein sequence: CASSAQGETQYF.

The rearrangement joins TRBV7-2 to TRBJ1-5, with D uncertain. The CDR3 extends over 14 amino acids. Germline V CDR1 and CDR2: SGHTA, FQGNSA. Trimming took 5 bases from V and 4 from J, leaving 12 bases between them. CDR3 residues: CASSVAVANQPQHF. The CDR3 bases are TGTGCCAGCAGCGTGGCGGTGGCAAATCAGCCCCAGCATTTT.

This clonotype was counted at least ten times. This sequence joins TRBV5-5 and TRBJ2-5; weak D call: TRBD2 (6 bases). CDR3 size: 13 residues. Trimming pared 5 bases from V and 3 bases from J, leaving 11 bases between. Germline loops: CDR1 SGHKS, CDR2 YYEKEE (reference sequence). Written as DNA, the CDR3 is TGTGCCAGCAGATGGCCGGGGGAAGAGACCCAGTACTTC. This gives the protein CASRWPGEETQYF. Looking up the rest from reference TRBV5-5 and TRBJ2-5 gives the full variable domain: DAGVTQSPTHLIKTRGQQVTLRCSPISGHKSVSWYQQVLGQGPQFIFQYYEKEERGRGNFPDRFSARQFPNYSSELNVNALLLGDSALYLCASRWPGEETQYFGPGTRLLVL.

This clonotype has at least ten counts. The rearrangement uses TRBV5-1 and TRBJ2-7, with 8 nucleotides matching TRBD2. Per the germline V gene, CDR1 is SGHRS and CDR2 is YFSETQ. V dropped 1 base and J dropped 6; count of bases not matched to a gene: 9. There are 15 residues in the CDR3. The CDR3 is CASSLLSGGFFEQYF. The CDR3 nucleotides read TGCGCCAGCAGCTTGTTAAGCGGGGGTTTTTTCGAGCAGTACTTC.

This clonotype was seen repeatedly, ten times or more. The V gene is TRBV24-1, the J gene TRBJ2-2, with a tentative D call TRBD2 (5 bases). Germline lookup yields CDR1 KGHDR and CDR2 SFDVKD. V was trimmed by 0 bases and J by 6 bases, leaving 13 bases between them. There are 16 residues in the CDR3. CDR3 region: CATSDLEGVKSGELFF. CDR3 coding DNA: TGTGCCACCAGTGATTTGGAGGGAGTGAAGTCCGGGGAGCTGTTTTTT.

The rearrangement uses TRBV29-1 and TRBJ1-5; D not certain. The length of the CDR3 is 11 residues. V lost 6 bases, J lost 13 bases, and 16 bases lay in between. Germline lookup yields CDR1 SQVTM and CDR2 ANQGSEA. The CDR3 DNA is TGCAGCGTGGGCGATTGGCAGACGCAGCATTTT. It translates to CSVGDWQTQHF.

The J gene is TRBJ1-4, the V gene TRBV4-1; D may be TRBD1 (5 bases). The V end lost 1 base, the J end lost 8 bases, and 11 bases lay between the germline ends. CDR3 length: 14 residues. Germline CDR1 reads MGHRA; CDR2 reads YSYEKL. This chain's CDR3 is CASSQAKGTEKLFF. CDR3 DNA: TGCGCCAGCAGCCAAGCTAAGGGGACCGAAAAACTGTTTTTT.

Concerning this clonotype itself: A much larger clone differs by one base, so this may be a read error. The chain has TRBV10-3 and TRBJ2-5, with D maybe TRBD1 (5 bases). The V gene's germline CDR1 is ENHRY and CDR2 SYGVKD. This CDR3 has 13 residues. The CDR3 reads CVISKQERETQYF. CDR3 DNA sequence: TGTGTCATCAGTAAACAGGAACGAGAGACCCAGTACTTC.

As regards this clonotype: One end of the junction fails to match germline, which may point to a read error. The rearrangement links TRBV13 to TRBJ2-5; 8 nucleotides agree with TRBD1. CDR1 PRHDT and CDR2 FYEKMQ come from the germline V gene (reference sequence). The CDR3 is 15 amino acids. CDR3 sequence reads: CASSLKDRAFETRYF. The CDR3 DNA reads as TGTGCCAGCAGCTTAAAGGACAGGGCGTTTGAGACCCGGTACTTC.

This rearrangement joins TRBV30 to TRBJ1-2; D gene uncertain. Germline V gene lookup returns CDR1 GTSNPN and CDR2 SVGIG (reference sequence). V was trimmed by 0 bases and J by 1 base, leaving 3 bases between them. This CDR3 is 12 amino acids long. CDR3 amino acids: CAWSVVNYGYTF. In DNA, the CDR3 is TGTGCCTGGAGTGTAGTTAACTATGGCTACACCTTC.

This clonotype occurred many times. The chain is built from TRBV5-1 and TRBJ1-1, with D unresolved. The CDR3 is 12 amino acids. The V gene lost 3 bases and the J gene lost 5 bases, with 8 bases spanning the gap. Germline-derived CDR1 and CDR2 are SGHRS and YFSETQ. The CDR3 sequence: CASSSEVTEAFF. The CDR3 DNA reads as TGCGCCAGCAGCTCGGAGGTTACTGAAGCTTTCTTT.

The chain has TRBV7-2 and TRBJ2-3; maybe TRBD2 (6 bases). With 1 base removed from V and 3 bases from J, the gap between germline ends came to 11 bases. Germline V gene sequence: CDR1 SGHTA, CDR2 FQGNSA. CDR3 length: 15 residues. The CDR3 coding sequence is TGTGCCAGCAGCTTAGACCGACTAGAGACAGATACGCAGTATTTT. Translated: CASSLDRLETDTQYF.

As regards this clonotype: Just one base apart from a much larger clone, this may be a read error. V is TRBV7-9 and J is TRBJ1-4; TRBD1 might be the D (6 bases). The CDR3 is made up of 16 amino acids. The germline CDR1 and CDR2 sequences are SEHNR and FQNEAQ (reference sequence). The CDR3 is CTSSPPGQSTNEKLFF. Here the CDR3 DNA reads TGTACCAGCAGCCCCCCCGGACAGTCAACTAATGAAAAACTGTTTTTT.